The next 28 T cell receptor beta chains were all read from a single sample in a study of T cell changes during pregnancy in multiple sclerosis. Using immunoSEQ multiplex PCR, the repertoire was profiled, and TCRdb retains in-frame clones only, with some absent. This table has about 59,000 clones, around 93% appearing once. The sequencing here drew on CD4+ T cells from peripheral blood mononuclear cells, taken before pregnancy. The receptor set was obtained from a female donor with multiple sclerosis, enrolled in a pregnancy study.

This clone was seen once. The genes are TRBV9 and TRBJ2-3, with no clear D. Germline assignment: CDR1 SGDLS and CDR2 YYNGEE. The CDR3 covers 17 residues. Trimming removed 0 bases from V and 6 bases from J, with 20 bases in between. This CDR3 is CASSVERKAAFGDTQYF. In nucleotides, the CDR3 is TGTGCCAGCAGCGTAGAGCGTAAGGCAGCCTTTGGCGATACGCAGTATTTT.

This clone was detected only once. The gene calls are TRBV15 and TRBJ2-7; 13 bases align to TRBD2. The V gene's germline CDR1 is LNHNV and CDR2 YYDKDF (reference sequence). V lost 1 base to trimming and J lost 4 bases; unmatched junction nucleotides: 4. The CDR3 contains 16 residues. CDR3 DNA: TGTGCCACCAGCAGAGGCGGGACTAGCGGGATTTACGAGCAGTACTTC. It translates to CATSRGGTSGIYEQYF.

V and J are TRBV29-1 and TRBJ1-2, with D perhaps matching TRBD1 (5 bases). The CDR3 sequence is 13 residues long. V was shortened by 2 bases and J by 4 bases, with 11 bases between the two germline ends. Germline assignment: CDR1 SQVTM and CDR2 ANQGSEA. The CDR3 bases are TGCAGCGTTGAATTCGTCCAGGGCTATGGCTACACCTTC. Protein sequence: CSVEFVQGYGYTF.

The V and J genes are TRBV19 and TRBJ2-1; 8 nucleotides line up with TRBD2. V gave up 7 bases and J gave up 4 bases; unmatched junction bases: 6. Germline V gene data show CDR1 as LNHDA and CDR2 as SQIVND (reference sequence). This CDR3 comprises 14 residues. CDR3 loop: CASTATSEYNEQFF. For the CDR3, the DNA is TGTGCCAGTACCGCGACTAGCGAGTACAATGAGCAGTTCTTC. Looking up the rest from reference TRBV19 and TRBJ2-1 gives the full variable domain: DGGITQSPKYLFRKEGQNVTLSCEQNLNHDAMYWYRQDPGQGLRLIYYSQIVNDFQKGDIAEGYSVSREKKESFPLTVTSAQKNPTAFYLCASTATSEYNEQFFGPGTRLTVL.

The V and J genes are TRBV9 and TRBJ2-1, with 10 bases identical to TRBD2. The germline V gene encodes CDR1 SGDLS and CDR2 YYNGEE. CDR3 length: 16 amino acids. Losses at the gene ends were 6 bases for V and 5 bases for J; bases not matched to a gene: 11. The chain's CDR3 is CASKPTAGGPHNEQFF. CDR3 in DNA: TGTGCCAGCAAACCCACAGCGGGAGGGCCTCACAATGAGCAGTTCTTC. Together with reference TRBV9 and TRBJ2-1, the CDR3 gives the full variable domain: DSGVTQTPKHLITATGQRVTLRCSPRSGDLSVYWYQQSLDQGLQFLIQYYNGEERAKGNILERFSAQQFPDLHSELNLSSLELGDSALYFCASKPTAGGPHNEQFFGPGTRLTVL.

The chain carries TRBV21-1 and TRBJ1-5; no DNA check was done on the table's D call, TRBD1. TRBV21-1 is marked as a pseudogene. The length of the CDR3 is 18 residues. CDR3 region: CATPHWTGSRGYLQPQHF. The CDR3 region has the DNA TGTGCCACACCCCACTGGACAGGGAGTAGGGGGTATTTGCAGCCCCAGCATTTT.

The CDR3 nucleotides are TGTGCCAGTAGTACCCTAAACAATGAGCAGTTCTTC. Translation gives CASSTLNNEQFF. The chain is built from TRBV19 and TRBJ2-1, with D unresolved. Germline CDR1 LNHDA, CDR2 SQIVND (reference sequence). The CDR3 has 12 amino acids. Deletions cut 4 bases from V and 5 bases from J, with 6 bases between.

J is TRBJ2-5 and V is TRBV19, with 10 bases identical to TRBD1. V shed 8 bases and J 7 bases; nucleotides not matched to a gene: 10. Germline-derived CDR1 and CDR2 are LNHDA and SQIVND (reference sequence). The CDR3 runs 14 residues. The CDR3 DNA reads TGTGCCAGTGGGGGACAGGGGAACGTGGGGACCCAGTACTTC. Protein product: CASGGQGNVGTQYF.

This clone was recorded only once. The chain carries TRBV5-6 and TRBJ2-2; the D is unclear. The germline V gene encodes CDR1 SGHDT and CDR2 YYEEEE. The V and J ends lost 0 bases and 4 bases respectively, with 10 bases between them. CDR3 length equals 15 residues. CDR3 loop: CASSLATRVTGELFF. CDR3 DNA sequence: TGTGCCAGCAGCTTGGCTACCCGCGTCACCGGGGAGCTGTTTTTT.

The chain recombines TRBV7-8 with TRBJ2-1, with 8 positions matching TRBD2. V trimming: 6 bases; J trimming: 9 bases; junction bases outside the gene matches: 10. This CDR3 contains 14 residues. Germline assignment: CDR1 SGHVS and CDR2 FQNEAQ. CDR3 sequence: CASRQVGGRTEQFF. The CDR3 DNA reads TGTGCCAGCAGGCAAGTCGGCGGGAGGACTGAGCAGTTCTTC.

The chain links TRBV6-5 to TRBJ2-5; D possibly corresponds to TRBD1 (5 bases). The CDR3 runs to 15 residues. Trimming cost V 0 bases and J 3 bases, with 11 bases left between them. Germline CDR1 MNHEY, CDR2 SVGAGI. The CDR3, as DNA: TGTGCCAGCAGTTACTCGCTCCTCAGGGAAGAGACCCAGTACTTC. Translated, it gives CASSYSLLREETQYF.

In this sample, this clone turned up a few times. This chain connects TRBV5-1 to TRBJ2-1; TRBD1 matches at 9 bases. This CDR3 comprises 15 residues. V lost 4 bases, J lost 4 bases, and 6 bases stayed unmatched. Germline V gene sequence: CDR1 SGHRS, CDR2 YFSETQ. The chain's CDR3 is CASSHRQGVYNEQFF. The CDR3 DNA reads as TGCGCCAGCAGCCATCGACAGGGGGTTTACAATGAGCAGTTCTTC.

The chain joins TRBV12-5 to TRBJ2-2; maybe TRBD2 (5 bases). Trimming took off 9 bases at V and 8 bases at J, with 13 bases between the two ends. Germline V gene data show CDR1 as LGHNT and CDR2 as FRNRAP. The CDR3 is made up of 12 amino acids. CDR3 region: CASSQDFGELFF. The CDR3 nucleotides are TGTGCTAGCTCTCAGGACTTTGGGGAGCTGTTTTTT.

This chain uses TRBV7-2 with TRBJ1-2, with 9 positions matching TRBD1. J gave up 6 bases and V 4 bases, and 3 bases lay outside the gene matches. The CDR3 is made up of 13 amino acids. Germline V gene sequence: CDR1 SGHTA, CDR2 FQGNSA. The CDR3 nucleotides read TGTGCCAGCAGCTCCAGACAGGGGGATGGCTACACCTTC. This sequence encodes CASSSRQGDGYTF.

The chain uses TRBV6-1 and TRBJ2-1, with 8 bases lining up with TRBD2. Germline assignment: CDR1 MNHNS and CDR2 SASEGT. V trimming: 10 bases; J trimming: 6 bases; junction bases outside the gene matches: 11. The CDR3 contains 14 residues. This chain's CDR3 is CATLPGTSINEQFF. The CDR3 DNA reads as TGTGCCACCCTCCCCGGGACTAGTATCAATGAGCAGTTCTTC.

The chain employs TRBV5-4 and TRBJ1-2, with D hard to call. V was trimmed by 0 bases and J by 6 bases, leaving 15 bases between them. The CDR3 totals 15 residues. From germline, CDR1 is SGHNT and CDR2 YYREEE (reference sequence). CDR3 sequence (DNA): TGTGCCAGCAGCTTGGCCTGGGAGGGTTCGGATGGCTACACCTTC. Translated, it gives CASSLAWEGSDGYTF. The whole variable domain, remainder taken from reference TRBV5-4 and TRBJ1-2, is ETGVTQSPTHLIKTRGQQVTLRCSSQSGHNTVSWYQQALGQGPQFIFQYYREEENGRGNFPPRFSGLQFPNYSSELNVNALELDDSALYLCASSLAWEGSDGYTFGSGTRLTVV.

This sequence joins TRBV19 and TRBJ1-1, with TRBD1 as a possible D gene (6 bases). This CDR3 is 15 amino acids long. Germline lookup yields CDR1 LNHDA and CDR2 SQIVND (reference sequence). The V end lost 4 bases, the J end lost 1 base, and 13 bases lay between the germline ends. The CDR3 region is CASSRTQGPNTEAFF. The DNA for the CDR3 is TGTGCCAGTAGTAGAACACAGGGCCCGAACACTGAAGCTTTCTTT.

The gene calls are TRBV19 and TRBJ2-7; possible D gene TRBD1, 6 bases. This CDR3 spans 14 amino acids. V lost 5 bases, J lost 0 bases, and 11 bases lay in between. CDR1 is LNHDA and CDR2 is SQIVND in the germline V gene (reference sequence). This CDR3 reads CASSVGDTSYEQYF. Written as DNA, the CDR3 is TGTGCCAGTAGTGTGGGGGACACCTCCTACGAGCAGTACTTC.

The CDR3 nucleotides are TGTGCCAGCAGCTTAGAGCTGGTAGAGACCCAGTACTTC. Translating it yields CASSLELVETQYF. The gene calls are TRBV7-9 and TRBJ2-5; D call uncertain. The germline gives CDR1 SEHNR, CDR2 FQNEAQ (reference sequence). The CDR3 has 13 residues. The ends were cut back, 1 base at V and 4 bases at J, with 7 bases in the middle.

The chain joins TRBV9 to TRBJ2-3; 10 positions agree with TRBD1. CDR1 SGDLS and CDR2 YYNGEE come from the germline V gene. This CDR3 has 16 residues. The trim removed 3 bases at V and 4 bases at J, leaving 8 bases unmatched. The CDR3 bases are TGTGCCAGCAGCGAAACCGGGACAGGGGCATCAGATACGCAGTATTTT. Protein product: CASSETGTGASDTQYF. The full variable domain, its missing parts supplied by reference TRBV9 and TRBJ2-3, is DSGVTQTPKHLITATGQRVTLRCSPRSGDLSVYWYQQSLDQGLQFLIQYYNGEERAKGNILERFSAQQFPDLHSELNLSSLELGDSALYFCASSETGTGASDTQYFGPGTRLTVL.

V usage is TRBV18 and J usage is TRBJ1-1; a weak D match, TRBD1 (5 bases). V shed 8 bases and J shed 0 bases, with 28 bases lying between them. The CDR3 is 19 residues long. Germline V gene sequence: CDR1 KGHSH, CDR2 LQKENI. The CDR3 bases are TGTGCCAGCGCCCCCGGGACTAGCAGCCGCAGGGTGGTGAACACTGAAGCTTTCTTT. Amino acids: CASAPGTSSRRVVNTEAFF.

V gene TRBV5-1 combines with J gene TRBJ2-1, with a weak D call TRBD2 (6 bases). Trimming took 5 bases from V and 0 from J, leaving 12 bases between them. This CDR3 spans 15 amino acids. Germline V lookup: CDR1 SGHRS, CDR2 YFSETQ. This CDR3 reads CASRRDPASYNEQFF. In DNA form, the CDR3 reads TGCGCCAGCAGGCGGGACCCTGCCTCCTACAATGAGCAGTTCTTC. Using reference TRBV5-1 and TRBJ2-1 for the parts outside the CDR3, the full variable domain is KAGVTQTPRYLIKTRGQQVTLSCSPISGHRSVSWYQQTPGQGLQFLFEYFSETQRNKGNFPGRFSGRQFSNSRSEMNVSTLELGDSALYLCASRRDPASYNEQFFGPGTRLTVL.

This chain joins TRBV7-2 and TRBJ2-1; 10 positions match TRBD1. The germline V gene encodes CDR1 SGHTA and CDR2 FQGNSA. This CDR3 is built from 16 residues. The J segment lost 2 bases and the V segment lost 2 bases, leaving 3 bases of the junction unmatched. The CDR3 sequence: CASSLSGTGAYNEQFF. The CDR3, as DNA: TGTGCCAGCAGCTTATCGGGGACAGGGGCCTACAATGAGCAGTTCTTC.

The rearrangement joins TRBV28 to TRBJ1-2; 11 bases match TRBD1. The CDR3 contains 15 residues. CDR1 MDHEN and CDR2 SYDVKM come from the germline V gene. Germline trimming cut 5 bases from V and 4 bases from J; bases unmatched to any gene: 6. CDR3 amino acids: CASSLGTGGTYGYTF. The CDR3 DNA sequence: TGTGCCAGCAGTCTGGGGACAGGGGGTACCTATGGCTACACCTTC.

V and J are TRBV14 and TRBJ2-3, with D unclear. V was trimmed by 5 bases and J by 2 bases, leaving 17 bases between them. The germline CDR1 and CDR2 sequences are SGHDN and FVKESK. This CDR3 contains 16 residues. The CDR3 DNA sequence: TGTGCCAGCAGCTATGAGGCGGCTGTCCTCACAGATACGCAGTATTTT. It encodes CASSYEAAVLTDTQYF.

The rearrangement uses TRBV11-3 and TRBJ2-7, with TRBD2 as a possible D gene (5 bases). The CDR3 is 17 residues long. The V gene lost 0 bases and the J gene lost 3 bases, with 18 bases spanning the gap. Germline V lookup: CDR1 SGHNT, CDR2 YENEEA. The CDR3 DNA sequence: TGTGCCAGCAGCTTAGATGGACTTGGAGAAAACGGCTACGAGCAGTACTTC. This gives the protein CASSLDGLGENGYEQYF.

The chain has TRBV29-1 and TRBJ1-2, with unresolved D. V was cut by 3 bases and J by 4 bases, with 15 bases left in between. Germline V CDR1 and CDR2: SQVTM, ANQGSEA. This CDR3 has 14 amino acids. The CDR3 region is CSVDLLGRLYGYTF. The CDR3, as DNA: TGCAGCGTTGATCTCCTAGGCAGACTCTATGGCTACACCTTC.

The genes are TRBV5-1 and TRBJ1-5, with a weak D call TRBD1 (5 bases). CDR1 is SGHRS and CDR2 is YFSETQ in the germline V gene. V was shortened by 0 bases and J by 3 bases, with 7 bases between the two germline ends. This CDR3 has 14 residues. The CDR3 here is CASSLEGVNQPQHF. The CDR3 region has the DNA TGCGCCAGCAGCTTGGAAGGGGTCAATCAGCCCCAGCATTTT.